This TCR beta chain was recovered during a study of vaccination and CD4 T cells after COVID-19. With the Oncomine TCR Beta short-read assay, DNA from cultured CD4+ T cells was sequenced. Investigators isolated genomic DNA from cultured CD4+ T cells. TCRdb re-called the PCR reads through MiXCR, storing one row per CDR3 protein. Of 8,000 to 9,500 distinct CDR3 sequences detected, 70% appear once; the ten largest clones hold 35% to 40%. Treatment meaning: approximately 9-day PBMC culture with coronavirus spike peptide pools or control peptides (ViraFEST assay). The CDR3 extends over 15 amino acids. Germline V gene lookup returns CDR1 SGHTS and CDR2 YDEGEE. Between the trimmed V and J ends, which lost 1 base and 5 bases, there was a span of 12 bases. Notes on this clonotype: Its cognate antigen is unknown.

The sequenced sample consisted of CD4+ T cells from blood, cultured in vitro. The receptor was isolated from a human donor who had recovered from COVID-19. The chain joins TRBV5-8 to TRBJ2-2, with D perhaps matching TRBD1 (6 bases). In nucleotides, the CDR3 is TGTGCCAGCAGCTTGTGGCAGGGGACGACCGGGGAGCTGTTTTTT. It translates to CASSLWQGTTGELFF.